This TCR beta chain appears in the sequencing data of a study of tumor and adjacent non-tumor tissue in lung cancer. Study details: The patients, 9 to 11 men and 5 women, were about 31 to 76 with stage I to III disease. Each sample yielded millions of productive TCRbeta reads on average. Study-wide results and limits: Shorter survival was associated with higher TCR diversity in tumors.

CDR3 length equals 15 residues. V lost 3 bases to trimming and J lost 1 base, with 12 bases between them. CDR1 is SEHNR and CDR2 is FQNEAQ in the germline V gene (reference sequence). The library came from three nested PCR rounds adapted from ARM-PCR protocols. TCRdb ran MiXCR on the multiplex PCR reads and lists one entry per CDR3 protein. Among under 45,000 distinct CDR3 sequences listed, 60% were seen once. In this sample, this clonotype turned up many times. What it recognizes is unknown. This sample's RNA came from whole unsorted tissue. Distant lung tissue was collected more than 3 cm away from the tumor edge.

Material for sequencing was distant non-tumor lung tissue. The genes are TRBV7-9 and TRBJ1-2; D is unresolved. This receptor was obtained from a man in his fifties with non-small cell lung cancer. The CDR3 DNA reads TGTGCCAGCAGCTTTCCTCTCACAGTTAACTATGGCTACACCTTC. Translated, it gives CASSFPLTVNYGYTF.